The source of this T cell receptor beta chain is a study of blood T cell repertoires in COVID-19. Whole-study context: Donors in the United States, Italy and Spain gave samples during acute or convalescent COVID-19.

Clones were sequenced by immunoSEQ multiplex PCR, and TCRdb holds only the in-frame ones, with some missing. The profile covers some 200,000 clones, with roughly 79% appearing a single time and 6% to 8% taken by the ten largest. The V and J ends lost 0 bases and 3 bases respectively, with 11 bases between them. The CDR3 loop spans 15 amino acids. Looked up from germline, CDR1 is MNHEY and CDR2 is SVGEGT. The receptor was isolated from a human donor with acute or convalescent COVID-19. The donor label of this sample is uncertain. The material sequenced was peripheral blood. The chain is built from TRBV6-2 or TRBV6-3 and TRBJ1-2; weak D call: TRBD1 (5 bases). CDR3 residues: CASSYSPGGDYGYTF. The CDR3 DNA is TGTGCCAGCAGTTACTCTCCGGGGGGAGACTATGGCTACACCTTC.